Included here is one T cell receptor (beta chain) sequence, with context. Its antigen is unidentified. Deletions cut 5 bases from V and 0 bases from J, with 5 bases between. Germline values: CDR1 DFQATT, CDR2 SNEGSKA (reference sequence). There are 13 residues in the CDR3. Profiles of TCR beta VDJ and CDR3 were generated from a genomic DNA template. TCRdb re-analysed the reads in MiXCR, keeping a single row per CDR3 protein. The data show roughly 240,000 distinct CDR3 sequences, 40% to 50% seen once. This specimen belongs to a study of CD8+CD57+ T cells in acquired aplastic anemia. About the research overall: Sorted CD4+ and CD8+ cell DNA averaged approximately 3.2 ug. Study outcomes and limitations: About 30 was the count of CD8+ CDR3 sequences that patients shared with controls.

All patients picked for sequencing had shown, by flow cytometry, an expansion of CD8+CD57+ cells. The cohort consisted entirely of patients having severe acquired aplastic anemia. V is TRBV20-1 and J is TRBJ2-6, with D unresolved. This TCR came from a human donor with aplastic anemia. The sequencing sample was made of sorted CD4+, CD8+, or CD8+CD57+ T cells (not recorded which) from PBMCs. The CDR3 region has the DNA TGCAGTGCTTTCCTCTCTGGGGCCAACGTCCTGACTTTC. This gives the protein CSAFLSGANVLTF.